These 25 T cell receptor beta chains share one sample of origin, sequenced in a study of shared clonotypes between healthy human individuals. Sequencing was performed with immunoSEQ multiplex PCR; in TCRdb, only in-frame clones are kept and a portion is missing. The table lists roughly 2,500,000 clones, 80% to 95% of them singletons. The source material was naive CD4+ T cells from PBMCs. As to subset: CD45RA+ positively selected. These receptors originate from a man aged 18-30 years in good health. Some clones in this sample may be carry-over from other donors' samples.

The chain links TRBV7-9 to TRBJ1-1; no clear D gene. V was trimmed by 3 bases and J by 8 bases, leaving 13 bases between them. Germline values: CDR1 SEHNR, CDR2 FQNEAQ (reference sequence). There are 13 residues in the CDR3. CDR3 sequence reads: CASSFTVSTEAFF. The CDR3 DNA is TGTGCCAGCAGCTTCACTGTAAGTACGGAAGCTTTCTTT.

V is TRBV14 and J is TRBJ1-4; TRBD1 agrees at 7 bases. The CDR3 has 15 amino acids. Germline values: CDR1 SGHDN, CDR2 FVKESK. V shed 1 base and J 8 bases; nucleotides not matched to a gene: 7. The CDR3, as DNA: TGTGCCAGCAGCCAAGGGGACAGTAGCTCGGAAAAACTGTTTTTT. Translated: CASSQGDSSSEKLFF.

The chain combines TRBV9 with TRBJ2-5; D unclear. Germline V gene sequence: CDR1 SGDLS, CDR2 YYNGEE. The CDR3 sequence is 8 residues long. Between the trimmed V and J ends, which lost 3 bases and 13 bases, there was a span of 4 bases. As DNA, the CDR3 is TGTGCCAGCAGCGCCGTGTACTTC. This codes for CASSAVYF.

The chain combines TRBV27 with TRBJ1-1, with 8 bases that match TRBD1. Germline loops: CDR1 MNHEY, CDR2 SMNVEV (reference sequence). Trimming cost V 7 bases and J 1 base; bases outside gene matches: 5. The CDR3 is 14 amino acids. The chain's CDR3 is CASTPDRANTEAFF. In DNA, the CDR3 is TGTGCCAGCACCCCGGACAGGGCGAACACTGAAGCTTTCTTT.

The CDR3 coding sequence is TGTGCCAGCACCCTCGGATTGGGGGTTGGGGAGCTGTTTTTT. Its protein is CASTLGLGVGELFF. The chain couples TRBV6-5 to TRBJ2-2, with D possibly called TRBD1 or TRBD2 (5 bases each). The V gene's germline CDR1 is MNHEY and CDR2 SVGAGI. Trimming shortened V by 7 bases and J by 8 bases, and 17 bases separated the two germline ends. CDR3 length: 14 amino acids.

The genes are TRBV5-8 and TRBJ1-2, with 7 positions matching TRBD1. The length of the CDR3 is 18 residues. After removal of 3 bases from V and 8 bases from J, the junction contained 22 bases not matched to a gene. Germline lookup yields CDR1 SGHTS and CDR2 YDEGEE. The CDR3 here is CASSSGGRTGFPYQGYTF. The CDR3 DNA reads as TGTGCCAGCAGCTCCGGAGGTAGGACAGGCTTTCCCTATCAAGGCTACACCTTC.

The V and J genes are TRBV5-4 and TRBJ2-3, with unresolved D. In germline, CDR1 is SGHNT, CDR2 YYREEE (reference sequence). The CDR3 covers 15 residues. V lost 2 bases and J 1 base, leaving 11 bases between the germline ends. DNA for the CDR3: TGTGCCAGCAGCTTTTCCCTTATGGGCACAGATACGCAGTATTTT. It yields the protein CASSFSLMGTDTQYF.

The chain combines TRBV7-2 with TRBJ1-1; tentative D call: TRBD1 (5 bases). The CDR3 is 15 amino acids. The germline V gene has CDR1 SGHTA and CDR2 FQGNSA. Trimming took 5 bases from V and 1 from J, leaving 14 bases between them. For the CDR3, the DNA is TGTGCCAGCAGCATAGGGACCGCAAGGAACACTGAAGCTTTCTTT. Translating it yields CASSIGTARNTEAFF.

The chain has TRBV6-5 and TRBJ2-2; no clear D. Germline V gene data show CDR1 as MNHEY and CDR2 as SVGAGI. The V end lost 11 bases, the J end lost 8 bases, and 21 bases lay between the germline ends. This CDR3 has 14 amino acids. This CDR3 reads CAVQKRSASGELFF. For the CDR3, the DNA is TGTGCCGTACAAAAGCGAAGCGCCAGTGGGGAGCTGTTTTTT.

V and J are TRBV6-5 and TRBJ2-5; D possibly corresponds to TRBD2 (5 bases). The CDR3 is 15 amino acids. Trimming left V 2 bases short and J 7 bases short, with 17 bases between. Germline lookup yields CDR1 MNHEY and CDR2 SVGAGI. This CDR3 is CASSYTWNPSGTQYF. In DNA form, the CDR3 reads TGTGCCAGCAGTTACACATGGAACCCCAGCGGGACCCAGTACTTC.

The CDR3 region is CASSLCVTHFRGTEAFF. The CDR3 nucleotides read TGTGCCAGCAGCTTGTGTGTGACCCACTTTAGGGGCACTGAAGCTTTCTTT. This chain links TRBV5-7 with TRBJ1-1; TRBD1 is a possible D gene (5 bases). TRBV5-7 is marked as an open reading frame, function uncertain. V was cut by 1 base and J by 4 bases, with 20 bases left in between. CDR3 size: 17 residues.

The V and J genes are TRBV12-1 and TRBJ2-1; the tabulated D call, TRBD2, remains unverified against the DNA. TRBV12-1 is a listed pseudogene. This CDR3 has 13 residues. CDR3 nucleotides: TGTGCCAGCAGCCAATTGCGAACCAATGAGCAGTTCTTC. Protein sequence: CASSQLRTNEQFF.

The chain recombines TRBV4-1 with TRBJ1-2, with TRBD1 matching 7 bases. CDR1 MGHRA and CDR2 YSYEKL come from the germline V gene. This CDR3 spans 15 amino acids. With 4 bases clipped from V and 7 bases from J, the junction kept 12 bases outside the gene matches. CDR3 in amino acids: CASSRPAQTGPGYTF. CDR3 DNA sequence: TGCGCCAGCAGCCGACCGGCACAGACAGGGCCTGGCTACACCTTC.

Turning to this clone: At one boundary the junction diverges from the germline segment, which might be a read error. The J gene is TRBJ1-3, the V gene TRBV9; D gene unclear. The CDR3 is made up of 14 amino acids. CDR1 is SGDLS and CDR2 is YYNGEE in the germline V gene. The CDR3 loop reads CAGSLRMGWGTIYF. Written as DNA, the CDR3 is TGTGCCGGCAGCCTCCGAATGGGGTGGGGCACCATATATTTT.

This CDR3 is CASSLGGSGHYNEQFF. The CDR3 nucleotides are TGTGCCAGCAGTTTAGGAGGTAGCGGACACTACAATGAGCAGTTCTTC. The chain recombines TRBV28 with TRBJ2-1; D is possibly TRBD2 (6 bases). Looked up from germline, CDR1 is MDHEN and CDR2 is SYDVKM. The CDR3 sequence is 16 residues long. Trimming removed 2 bases from V and 3 bases from J, with 14 bases in between.

The CDR3 DNA reads TGTGCCAGCAGCTTAGGACAGGGGTATCCCACTGAAGCTTTCTTT. Translated, it gives CASSLGQGYPTEAFF. V usage is TRBV7-2 and J usage is TRBJ1-1, with 8 bases aligning to TRBD1. CDR1 and CDR2 (germline): SGHTA, FQGNSA. The CDR3 covers 15 residues. Trimming took 1 base from V and 4 from J; bases not matched to a gene: 5. Together with reference TRBV7-2 and TRBJ1-1, the CDR3 gives the full variable domain: GAGVSQSPSNKVTEKGKDVELRCDPISGHTALYWYRQSLGQGLEFLIYFQGNSAPDKSGLPSDRFSAERTGGSVSTLTIQRTQQEDSAVYLCASSLGQGYPTEAFFGQGTRLTVV.

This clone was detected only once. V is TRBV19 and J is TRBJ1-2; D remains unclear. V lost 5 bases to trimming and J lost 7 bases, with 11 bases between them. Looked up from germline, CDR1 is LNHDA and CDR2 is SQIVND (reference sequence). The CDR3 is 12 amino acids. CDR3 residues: CASSPPRSGYTF. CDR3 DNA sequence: TGTGCCAGTAGTCCCCCTAGGAGTGGCTACACCTTC.

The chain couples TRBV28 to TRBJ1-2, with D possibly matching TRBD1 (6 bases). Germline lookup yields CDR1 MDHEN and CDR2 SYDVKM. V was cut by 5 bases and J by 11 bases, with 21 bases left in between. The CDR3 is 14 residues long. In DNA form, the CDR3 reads TGTGCCAGCAGTGGCCGGGGGCGTCTTATTGGTTACACCTTC. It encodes CASSGRGRLIGYTF.

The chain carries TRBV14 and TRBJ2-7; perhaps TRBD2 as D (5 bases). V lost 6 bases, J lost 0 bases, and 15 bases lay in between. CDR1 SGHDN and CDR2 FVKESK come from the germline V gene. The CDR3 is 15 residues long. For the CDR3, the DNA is TGTGCCAGCAGTACATTGGGGAGCTTCTCCTACGAGCAGTACTTC. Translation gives CASSTLGSFSYEQYF.

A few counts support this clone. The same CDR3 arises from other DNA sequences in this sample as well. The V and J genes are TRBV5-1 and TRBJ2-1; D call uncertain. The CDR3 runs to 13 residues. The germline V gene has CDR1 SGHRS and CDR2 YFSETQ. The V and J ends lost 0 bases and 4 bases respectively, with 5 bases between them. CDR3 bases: TGCGCCAGCAGCTTGGACTCTTACAATGAGCAGTTCTTC. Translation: CASSLDSYNEQFF.

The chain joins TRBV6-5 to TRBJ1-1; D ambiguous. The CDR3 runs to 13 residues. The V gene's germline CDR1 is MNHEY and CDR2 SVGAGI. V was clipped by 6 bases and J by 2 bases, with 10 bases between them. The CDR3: CASRVAGNTEAFF. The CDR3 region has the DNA TGTGCCAGCAGGGTCGCTGGAAACACTGAAGCTTTCTTT.

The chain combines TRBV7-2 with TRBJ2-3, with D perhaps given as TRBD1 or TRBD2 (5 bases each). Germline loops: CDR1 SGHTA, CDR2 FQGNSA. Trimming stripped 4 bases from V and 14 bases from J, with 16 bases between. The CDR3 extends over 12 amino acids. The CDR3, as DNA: TGTGCCAGCAGCTCGAGGGGACCGCCACCGTATTTT. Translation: CASSSRGPPPYF.

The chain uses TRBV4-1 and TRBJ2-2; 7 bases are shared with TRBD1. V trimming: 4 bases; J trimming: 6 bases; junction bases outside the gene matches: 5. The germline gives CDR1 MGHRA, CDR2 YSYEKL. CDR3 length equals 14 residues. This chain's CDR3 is CASSRQGDPGELFF. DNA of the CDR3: TGCGCCAGCAGCCGGCAGGGGGATCCCGGGGAGCTGTTTTTT.

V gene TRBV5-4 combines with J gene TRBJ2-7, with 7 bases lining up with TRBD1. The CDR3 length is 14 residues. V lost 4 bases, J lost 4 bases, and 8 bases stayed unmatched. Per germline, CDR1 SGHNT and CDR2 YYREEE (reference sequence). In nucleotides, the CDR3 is TGTGCCAGCAGCAGAGGGACAGACGGATACGAGCAGTACTTC. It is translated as CASSRGTDGYEQYF. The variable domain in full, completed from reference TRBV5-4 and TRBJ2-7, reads ETGVTQSPTHLIKTRGQQVTLRCSSQSGHNTVSWYQQALGQGPQFIFQYYREEENGRGNFPPRFSGLQFPNYSSELNVNALELDDSALYLCASSRGTDGYEQYFGPGTRLTVT.

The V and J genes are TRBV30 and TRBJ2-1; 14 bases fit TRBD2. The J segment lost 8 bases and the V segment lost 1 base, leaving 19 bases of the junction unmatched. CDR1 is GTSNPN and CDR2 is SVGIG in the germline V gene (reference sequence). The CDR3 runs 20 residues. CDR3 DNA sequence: TGTGCCTGGAGTGATTCGAGACTAGCGGGAGGGCCTGGGATTTACGATGAGCAGTTCTTC. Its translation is CAWSDSRLAGGPGIYDEQFF.